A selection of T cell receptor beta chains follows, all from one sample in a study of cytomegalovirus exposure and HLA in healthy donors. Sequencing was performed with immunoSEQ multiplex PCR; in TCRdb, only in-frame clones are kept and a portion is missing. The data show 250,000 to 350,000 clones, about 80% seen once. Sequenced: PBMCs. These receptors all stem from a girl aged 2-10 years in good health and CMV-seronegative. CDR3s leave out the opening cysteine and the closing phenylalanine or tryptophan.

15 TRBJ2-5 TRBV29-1 SVVFAGGSVVQETQY
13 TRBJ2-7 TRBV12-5 ASGFAGVSSYEQY
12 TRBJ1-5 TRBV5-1 ASSRTGYGQPQH
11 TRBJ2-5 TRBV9 ASSLSAQETQY
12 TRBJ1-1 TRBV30 AWSHTTGNTEAF
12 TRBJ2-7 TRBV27 ASSRGVPSYEQY
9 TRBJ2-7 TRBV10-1 ASSGQSEQY
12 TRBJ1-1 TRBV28 ASSLTGGRTEAF
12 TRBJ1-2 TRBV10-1 AVDRGLGGYGYT
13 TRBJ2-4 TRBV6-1 ASSEASGTGILQY
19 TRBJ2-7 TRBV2 ASSEALGQGTSGVITYEQY
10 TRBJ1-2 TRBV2 ASSDSRGGYT
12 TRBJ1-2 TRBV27 ASSPTLAPYGYT
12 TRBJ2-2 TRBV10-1 ASRDSTNTGELF
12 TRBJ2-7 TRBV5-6 ASSSGLQVYEQY
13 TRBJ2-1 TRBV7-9 ASSSDRDRGSEQF
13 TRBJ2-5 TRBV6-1 ASSVTSGGGETQY
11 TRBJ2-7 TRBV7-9 ASSSDTYYEQY
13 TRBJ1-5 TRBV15 ATARDRGFNQPQH
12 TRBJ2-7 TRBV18 ASSPRTGDYEQY
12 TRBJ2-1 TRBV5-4 ASSLGREGDEQF
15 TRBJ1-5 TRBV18 ASSSTTGGAGNQPQH
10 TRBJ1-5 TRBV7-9 SSSSSNQPQH
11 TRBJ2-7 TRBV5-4 ASSSGLWGEQY
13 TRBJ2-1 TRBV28 ASSFSGTVGNEQF
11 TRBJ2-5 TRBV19 ASRTGLGETQY
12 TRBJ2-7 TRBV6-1 ASSEQRGSYEQY
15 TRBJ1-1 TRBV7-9 ASSLGIQGRRNTEAF
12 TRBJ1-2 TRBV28 ASTQIQQVYGYT
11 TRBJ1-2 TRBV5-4 ASSLDRLYGYT
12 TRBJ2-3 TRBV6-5 ASSYPGVTDTQY
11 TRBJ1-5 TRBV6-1 ASGQGGFQPQH
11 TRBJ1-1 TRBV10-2 VSSEFQGDEAF
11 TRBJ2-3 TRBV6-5 ASSYFSADTQY
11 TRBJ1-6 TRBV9 ASSVVQGSPLH
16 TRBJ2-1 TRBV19 ASSTSSSGGLSYNEQF
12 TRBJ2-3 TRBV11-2 ASSTGLAEDTQY
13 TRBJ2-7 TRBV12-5 ASGNTGGTFGEQY
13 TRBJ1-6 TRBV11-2 ASAVGRGWNSPLH
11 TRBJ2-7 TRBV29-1 SVETGEAYEQY
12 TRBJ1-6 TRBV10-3 AISSQSADSPLH
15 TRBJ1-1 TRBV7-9 ASRPNPAHRAGTEAF
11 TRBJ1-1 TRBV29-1 SVFSGRNTEAF
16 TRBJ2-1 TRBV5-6 ASSWKIGTSGRGNEQF
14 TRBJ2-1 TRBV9 ASSSTDRGPWNEQF